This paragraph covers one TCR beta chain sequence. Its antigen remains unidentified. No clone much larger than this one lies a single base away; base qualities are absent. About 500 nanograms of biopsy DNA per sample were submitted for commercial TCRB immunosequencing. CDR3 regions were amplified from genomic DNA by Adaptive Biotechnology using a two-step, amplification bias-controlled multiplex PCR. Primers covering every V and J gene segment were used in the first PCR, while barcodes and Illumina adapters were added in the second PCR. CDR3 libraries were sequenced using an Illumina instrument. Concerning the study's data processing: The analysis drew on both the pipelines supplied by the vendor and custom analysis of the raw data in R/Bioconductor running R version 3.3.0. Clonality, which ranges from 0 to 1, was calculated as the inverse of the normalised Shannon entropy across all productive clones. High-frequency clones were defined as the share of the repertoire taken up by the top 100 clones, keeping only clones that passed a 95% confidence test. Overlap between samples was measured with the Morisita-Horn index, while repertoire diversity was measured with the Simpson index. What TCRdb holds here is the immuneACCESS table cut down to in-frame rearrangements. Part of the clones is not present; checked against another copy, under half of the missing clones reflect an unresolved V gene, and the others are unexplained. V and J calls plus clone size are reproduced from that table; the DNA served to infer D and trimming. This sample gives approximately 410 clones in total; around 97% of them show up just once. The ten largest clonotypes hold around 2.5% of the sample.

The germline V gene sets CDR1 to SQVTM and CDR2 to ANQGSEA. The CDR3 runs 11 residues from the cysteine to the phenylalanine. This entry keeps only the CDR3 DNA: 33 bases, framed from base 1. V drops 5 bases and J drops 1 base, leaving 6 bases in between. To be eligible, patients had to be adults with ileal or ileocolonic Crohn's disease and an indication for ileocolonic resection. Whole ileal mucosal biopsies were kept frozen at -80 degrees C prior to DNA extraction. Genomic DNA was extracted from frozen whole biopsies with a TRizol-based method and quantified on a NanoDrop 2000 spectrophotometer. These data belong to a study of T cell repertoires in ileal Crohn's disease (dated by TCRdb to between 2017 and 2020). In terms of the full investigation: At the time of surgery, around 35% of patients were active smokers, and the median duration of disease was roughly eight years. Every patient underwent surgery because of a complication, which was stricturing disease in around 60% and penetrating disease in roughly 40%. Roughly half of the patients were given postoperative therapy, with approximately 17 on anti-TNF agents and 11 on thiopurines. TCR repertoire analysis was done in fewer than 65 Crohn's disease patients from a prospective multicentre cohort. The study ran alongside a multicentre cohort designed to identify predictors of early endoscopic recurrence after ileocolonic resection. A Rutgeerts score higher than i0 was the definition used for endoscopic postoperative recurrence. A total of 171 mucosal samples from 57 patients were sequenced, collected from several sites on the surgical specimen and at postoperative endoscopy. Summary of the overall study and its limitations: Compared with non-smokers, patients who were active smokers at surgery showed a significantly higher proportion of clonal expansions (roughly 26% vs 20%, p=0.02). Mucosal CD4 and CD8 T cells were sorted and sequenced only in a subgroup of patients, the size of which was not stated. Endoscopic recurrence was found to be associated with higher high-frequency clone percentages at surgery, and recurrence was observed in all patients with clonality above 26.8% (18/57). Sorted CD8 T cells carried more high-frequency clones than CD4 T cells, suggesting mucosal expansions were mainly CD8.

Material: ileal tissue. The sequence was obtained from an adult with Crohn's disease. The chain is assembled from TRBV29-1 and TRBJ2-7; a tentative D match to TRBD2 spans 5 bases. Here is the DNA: TGCAGCGTTCGGGGATCCTACGAGCAGTACTTC. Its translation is CSVRGSYEQYF.